The rows below give T cell receptor beta chains drawn from one sample of a study of read filtering for tumor transcriptome and immune sequencing. MiXCR was run by TCRdb on the reads, yielding one entry per CDR3 protein. The sample holds about 46,000 distinct CDR3 sequences, around 20% seen once. The source material was a population of CD138-negative cells sorted from bone marrow. The receptors originated from a donor at least 40 years old with multiple myeloma. Each CDR3 is given with its conserved first and last residue. The order of the fields is J gene, clone size, V gene, D gene, CDR3 DNA, CDR3 protein. The D gene is left open where the match is weak. Size tells how often a clone was seen (once, few, many) or the class of an expanded clone, and some rows leave it out.

TRBJ2-2,few,TRBV19,TRBD1,TGTGCCAGTAGTATCCTCAGGGACAGGTATTCTCGGAGGGCCGGGGAGCTGTTTTTT,CASSILRDRYSRRAGELFF
TRBJ2-5,many,TRBV27,TRBD2,TGTGCCAGCACCCGGACTAGCGGGGGAGGGGAGACCCAGTACTTC,CASTRTSGGGETQYF
TRBJ2-5,many,TRBV29-1,TRBD1,TGCAGCGTAGGACAGGGTCGAGAGACCCAGTACTTC,CSVGQGRETQYF
TRBJ2-1,NA,TRBV28,TRBD2,TGTGCCAGCAGTTTAGGTCTAGGACTAGCGGTATACAATGAGCAGTTCTTC,CASSLGLGLAVYNEQFF
TRBJ2-1,NA,TRBV29-1,TRBD1,TGCAGCGTTGAAAAGACAGGGCAGCAGTTCTTC,CSVEKTGQQFF
TRBJ2-2,many,TRBV7-9,TRBD1,TGTGCCAGCCCAGATAAGACAGGGGATATCGGGGAGCTGTTTTTT,CASPDKTGDIGELFF
TRBJ1-5,few,TRBV6-2/TRBV6-3,NA,TGTGCCAGCAGTTACCTACAGGGCAATCAGCCCCAGCATTTT,CASSYLQGNQPQHF
TRBJ2-2,many,TRBV7-9,TRBD2,TGTGCCAGCAGACCGGAGTTAGGACTGCTAGCGGTTAACACCGGGGAGCTGTTTTTT,CASRPELGLLAVNTGELFF
TRBJ2-7,many,TRBV29-1,TRBD1,TGCAGCGTTGAAGGGTACAGGGGGCGCGTCCACGAGCAGTACTTC,CSVEGYRGRVHEQYF
TRBJ2-3,many,TRBV20-1,NA,TGCAGTGTGGCGATTGCAGATACGCAGTATTTT,CSVAIADTQYF
TRBJ2-3,many,TRBV24-1,NA,TGTGCCACCAGTGATCTGGACACCCCGACAGATACGCAGTATTTT,CATSDLDTPTDTQYF
TRBJ2-1,many,TRBV28,TRBD2,TGTGCCAGCAGTTTTAGCGGGAACGGAAATGAGCAGTTCTTC,CASSFSGNGNEQFF
TRBJ2-7,many,TRBV6-2/TRBV6-3,NA,TGTGCCAGCAGCCGGGGGCGGAATAACGAGCAGTACTTC,CASSRGRNNEQYF
TRBJ2-3,NA,TRBV30,TRBD2,TGTGCCTGGGAGACTAGCGGGACAGATACGCAGTATTTT,CAWETSGTDTQYF
TRBJ2-1,many,TRBV29-1,TRBD2,TGCAGCGCCCTCGCTCCGGGAGGTTACAATGAGCAGTTCTTC,CSALAPGGYNEQFF